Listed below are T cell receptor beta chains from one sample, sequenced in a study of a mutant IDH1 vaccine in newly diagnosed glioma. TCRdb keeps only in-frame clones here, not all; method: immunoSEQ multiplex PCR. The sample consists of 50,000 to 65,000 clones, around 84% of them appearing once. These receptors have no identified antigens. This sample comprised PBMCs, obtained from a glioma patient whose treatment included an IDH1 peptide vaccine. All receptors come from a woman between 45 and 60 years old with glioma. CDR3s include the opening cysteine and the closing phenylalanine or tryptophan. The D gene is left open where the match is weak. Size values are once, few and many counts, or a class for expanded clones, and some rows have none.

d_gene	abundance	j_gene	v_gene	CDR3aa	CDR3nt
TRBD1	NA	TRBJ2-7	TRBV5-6	CASSPGTGGEQYF	TGTGCCAGCAGCCCCGGGACAGGGGGAGAGCAGTACTTC
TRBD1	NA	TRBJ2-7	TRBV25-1	CASSYRGRGEQYF	TGTGCCAGCAGTTACAGGGGGCGAGGTGAGCAGTACTTC
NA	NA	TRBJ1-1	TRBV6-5	CASSPTYSRPEAFF	TGTGCCAGCAGTCCGACCTACAGCCGCCCTGAAGCTTTCTTT
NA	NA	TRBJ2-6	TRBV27	CASGSGANVLTF	TGTGCCAGCGGGTCTGGGGCCAACGTCCTGACTTTC
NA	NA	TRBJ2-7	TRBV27	CASRFQFSGEQYF	TGTGCCAGCAGGTTCCAGTTTAGTGGCGAGCAGTACTTC
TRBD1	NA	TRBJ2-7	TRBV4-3	CASSQDLGQGAEEQYF	TGCGCCAGCAGCCAAGATCTCGGACAGGGGGCTGAAGAGCAGTACTTC
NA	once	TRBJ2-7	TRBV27	CASQSGKVLYEQYF	TGTGCCAGCCAATCGGGGAAAGTCCTCTACGAGCAGTACTTC
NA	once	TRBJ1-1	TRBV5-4	CASSLLQQNTEAFF	TGTGCCAGCAGCTTGCTTCAGCAGAACACTGAAGCTTTCTTT
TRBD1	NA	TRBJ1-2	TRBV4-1	CASSQPGQMKANYGYTF	TGCGCCAGCAGCCAACCGGGACAGATGAAAGCTAACTATGGCTACACCTTC
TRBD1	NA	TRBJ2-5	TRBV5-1	CASSRDRGGETQYF	TGCGCCAGCAGCCGGGACAGGGGGGGAGAGACCCAGTACTTC
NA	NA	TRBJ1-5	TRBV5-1	CASSQDPAGNQPQHF	TGCGCCAGCAGCCAGGACCCTGCCGGCAATCAGCCCCAGCATTTT
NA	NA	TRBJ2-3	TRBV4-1	CASSQDRVDKTDTQYF	TGCGCCAGCAGCCAAGATCGAGTAGATAAGACAGATACGCAGTATTTT
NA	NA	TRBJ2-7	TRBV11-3	CASSLRDEQYF	TGTGCCAGCAGCTTAAGGGACGAGCAGTACTTC
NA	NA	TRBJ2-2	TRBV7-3	CASSPPGFTGELFF	TGTGCCAGCAGCCCCCCCGGGTTCACCGGGGAGCTGTTTTTT
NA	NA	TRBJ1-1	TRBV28	CASSLPAGNTEAFF	TGTGCCAGCAGTTTACCGGCGGGGAACACTGAAGCTTTCTTT
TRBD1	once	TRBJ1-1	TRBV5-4	CASSEQGLKSAEAFF	TGTGCCAGCAGCGAACAGGGGTTAAAGTCGGCTGAAGCTTTCTTT
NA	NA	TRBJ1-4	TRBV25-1	CASEWYEKLFF	TGTGCCAGCGAGTGGTATGAAAAACTGTTTTTT
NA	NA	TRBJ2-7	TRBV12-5	CASGLYRGEGYEQYF	TGTGCTAGTGGTTTGTACCGCGGGGAAGGATACGAGCAGTACTTC
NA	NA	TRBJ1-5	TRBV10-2	CASSDRGGQPQHF	TGCGCCAGCAGTGACAGGGGAGGCCAGCCCCAGCATTTT
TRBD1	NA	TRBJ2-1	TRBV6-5	CASDSRRTGNEQFF	TGTGCCAGCGATTCGAGGAGGACAGGGAATGAGCAGTTCTTC
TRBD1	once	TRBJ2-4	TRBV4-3	CASSETHGTGTTQYF	TGCGCCAGCAGCGAAACCCACGGGACAGGGACGACGCAGTACTTC
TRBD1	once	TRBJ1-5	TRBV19	CASSRGQGVNQPQHF	TGTGCCAGTAGTAGGGGACAGGGGGTAAATCAGCCCCAGCATTTT
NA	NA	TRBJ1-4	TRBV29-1	CSVGDLRNEKLFF	TGCAGCGTTGGGGACCTCCGAAATGAAAAACTGTTTTTT
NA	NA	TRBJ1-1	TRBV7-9	CASLVDGNTEAFF	TGTGCCAGCCTGGTGGACGGGAACACTGAAGCTTTCTTT
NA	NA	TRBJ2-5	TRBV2	CARSRGTGQETQYF	TGTGCCCGATCGAGGGGAACAGGCCAAGAGACCCAGTACTTC
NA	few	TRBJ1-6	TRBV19	CASSMRGIVEFGSPLHF	TGTGCCAGTAGTATGAGGGGAATTGTGGAATTCGGGTCACCCCTCCACTTT
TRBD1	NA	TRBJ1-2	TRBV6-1	CATNRRDSPNYGYTF	TGTGCCACCAACCGCCGGGACAGCCCAAACTATGGCTACACCTTC
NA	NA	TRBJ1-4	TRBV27	CASSLGRGEKLFF	TGTGCCAGCAGTTTAGGGCGGGGAGAAAAACTGTTTTTT
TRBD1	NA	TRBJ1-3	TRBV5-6	CASSTRTGGNTIYF	TGTGCCAGCAGCACGAGGACAGGTGGAAACACCATATATTTT
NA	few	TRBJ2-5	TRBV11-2	CASSFGREETQYF	TGTGCCAGCAGCTTCGGAAGGGAAGAGACCCAGTACTTC
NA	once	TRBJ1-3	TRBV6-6	CASGRADSGNTIYF	TGTGCCAGCGGCAGGGCCGACTCTGGAAACACCATATATTTT
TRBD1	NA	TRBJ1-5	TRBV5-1	CASSLEGQGSNQPQHF	TGCGCCAGCAGCCTGGAGGGACAGGGGAGCAATCAGCCCCAGCATTTT
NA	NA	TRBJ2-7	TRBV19	CASSSGGASYEQYF	TGTGCCAGTAGTTCCGGGGGAGCGTCCTACGAGCAGTACTTC
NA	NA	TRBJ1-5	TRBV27	CASGGTSNQPQHF	TGTGCCAGCGGCGGGACCAGCAATCAGCCCCAGCATTTT
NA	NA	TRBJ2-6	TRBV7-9	CASSGQQAANVLTF	TGTGCCAGCAGCGGACAGCAGGCAGCCAACGTCCTGACTTTC
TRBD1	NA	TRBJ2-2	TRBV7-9	CASSIGQGYGTGELFF	TGTGCCAGCAGCATAGGACAGGGTTACGGCACCGGGGAGCTGTTTTTT
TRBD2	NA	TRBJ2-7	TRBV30	CALITSEGSYEQYF	TGTGCCTTGATCACTAGCGAGGGCTCCTACGAGCAGTACTTC
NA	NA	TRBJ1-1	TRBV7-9	CASSLVRQVNTEAFF	TGTGCCAGCAGCTTAGTAAGACAGGTGAACACTGAAGCTTTCTTT
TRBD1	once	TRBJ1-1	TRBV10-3	CAISELKQGGIEAFF	TGTGCCATCAGTGAGTTAAAACAGGGGGGGATTGAAGCTTTCTTT
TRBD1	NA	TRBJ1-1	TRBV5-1	CASSTRTGKIEAFF	TGCGCCAGCAGCACCCGGACAGGGAAGATTGAAGCTTTCTTT
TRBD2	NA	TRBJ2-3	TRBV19	CASSILPSGVTDTQYF	TGTGCCAGTAGTATCCTTCCTAGCGGGGTCACAGATACGCAGTATTTT
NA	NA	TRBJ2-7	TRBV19	CASSRSDKSHEQYF	TGTGCCAGTAGTCGTTCGGACAAATCGCACGAGCAGTACTTC